This T cell receptor (beta chain) was identified in a study of CD8+CD57+ T cells in acquired aplastic anemia. Looking at the study overall: Mean DNA quantity obtained from sorted CD4+ and CD8+ cells was 2.5 to 4 ug. Study results and limitations: Common to patients and controls were roughly 30 CD8+ CDR3 sequences.

As for this clonotype: The antigen is not known.

V lost 3 bases to trimming and J lost 8 bases, with 7 bases between them. CDR1 is LNHDA, CDR2 SQIVND, per germline (reference sequence). The CDR3 consists of 12 residues. CDR3 and TCR beta VDJ profiling relied on genomic DNA as the template. TCRdb recomputed calls from the reads with MiXCR, one row per CDR3 protein. This repertoire shows about 270,000 distinct CDR3 sequences, around 60% found once; its top ten account for less than 10%. Sequenced material: sorted CD4+, CD8+, or CD8+CD57+ T cells (not recorded which) from PBMCs. The clonotype originates from a human donor with severe aplastic anemia or a healthy control (not recorded which). The chain employs TRBV19 and TRBJ2-2; a possible D gene is TRBD1 (6 bases). CDR3 amino acids: CASSMGAGELFF. The CDR3 DNA reads TGTGCCAGTAGTATGGGGGCTGGGGAGCTGTTTTTT.